These 9 T cell receptor beta chains share one sample of origin, sequenced in a study of blood T cell repertoires in COVID-19. The table came from immunoSEQ multiplex PCR; TCRdb's copy has only in-frame clones and leaves some out. Among a few hundred thousand clones listed, roughly 88% were seen once. Source material: peripheral blood. The receptors shown here come from an elderly man with acute or convalescent COVID-19.

The genes are TRBV11-2 and TRBJ1-2; 8 bases fit TRBD1. The CDR3 length is 16 residues. The germline V gene encodes CDR1 SGHAT and CDR2 FQNNGV. J was trimmed by 8 bases and V by 8 bases; bases with no gene match: 19. CDR3 DNA sequence: TGTGCCAGCGCCTTAATCGTGGACAGGGTAAGGGGAGGCTACACCTTC. This gives the protein CASALIVDRVRGGYTF.

The chain employs TRBV7-9 and TRBJ2-3; no reliable D call. Trimming took 0 bases from V and 4 from J, leaving 8 bases between them. Germline V gene lookup returns CDR1 SEHNR and CDR2 FQNEAQ (reference sequence). This CDR3 region has 14 residues. CDR3 nucleotide sequence: TGTGCCAGCAGCTTAGCCCACAGCTCAGATACGCAGTATTTT. Protein sequence: CASSLAHSSDTQYF.

The CDR3 here is CASRRTDTGTYEQYF. DNA for the CDR3: TGTGCCAGCAGAAGGACGGATACAGGAACCTACGAGCAGTACTTC. This chain connects TRBV6-5 to TRBJ2-7; a weak D match, TRBD1 (5 bases). Germline V gene sequence: CDR1 MNHEY, CDR2 SVGAGI. The CDR3 extends over 15 amino acids. Trimming stripped 6 bases from V and 2 bases from J, with 17 bases between.

This clone has just one count. The chain links TRBV11-3 to TRBJ2-3; 11 nucleotides match TRBD2. Trimming at V came to 2 bases and at J to 1 base, leaving 8 bases not matched to a gene. The CDR3 is 18 residues long. The V gene's germline CDR1 is SGHNT and CDR2 YENEEA. The DNA for the CDR3 is TGTGCCAGCAGCTTATCGGCCCTGGGACTAGCGGGCACAGATACGCAGTATTTT. Encoded protein: CASSLSALGLAGTDTQYF.

The rearrangement links TRBV18 to TRBJ1-1, with 7 bases matching TRBD1. This CDR3 contains 15 residues. In germline, CDR1 is KGHSH, CDR2 LQKENI. V gave up 0 bases and J gave up 0 bases; unmatched junction bases: 1. CDR3 sequence reads: CASSPPDRMNTEAFF. The CDR3, as DNA: TGTGCCAGCTCACCACCGGACAGGATGAACACTGAAGCTTTCTTT.

This chain uses TRBV5-1 with TRBJ1-2, with D unclear. Per the germline V gene, CDR1 is SGHRS and CDR2 is YFSETQ. This CDR3 region has 13 residues. V was clipped by 5 bases and J by 0 bases, with 8 bases between them. This chain's CDR3 is CASREVANYGYTF. CDR3 in DNA: TGCGCCAGCAGAGAGGTAGCTAACTATGGCTACACCTTC.

The rearrangement uses TRBV5-6 and TRBJ2-1; D uncertain. CDR1 and CDR2 from the germline V gene are SGHDT and YYEEEE. V lost 3 bases and J lost 4, with 14 bases in between. The CDR3 is 15 residues long. CDR3 protein: CASSSAGPRYNEQFF. The CDR3, as DNA: TGTGCCAGCAGCTCAGCAGGCCCACGGTACAATGAGCAGTTCTTC.

This sequence joins TRBV28 and TRBJ1-5, with D possibly TRBD1 on 6 matching bases. This CDR3 is built from 15 residues. V gave up 4 bases and J gave up 1 base, with 11 bases separating them. Germline CDR1 is MDHEN and CDR2 is SYDVKM. DNA for the CDR3: TGTGCCAGCAGTTACCGGACAGTAAGCAATCAGCCCCAGCATTTT. Translation: CASSYRTVSNQPQHF.

This clone was seen only once. The genes are TRBV2 and TRBJ2-2; D is unclear. V lost 2 bases to trimming and J lost 5 bases, with 6 bases between them. The CDR3 covers 13 residues. Germline lookup yields CDR1 SNHLY and CDR2 FYNNEI. CDR3 DNA: TGTGCCAGCAGTGAATTGCGGACCGGGGAGCTGTTTTTT. Translation gives CASSELRTGELFF.